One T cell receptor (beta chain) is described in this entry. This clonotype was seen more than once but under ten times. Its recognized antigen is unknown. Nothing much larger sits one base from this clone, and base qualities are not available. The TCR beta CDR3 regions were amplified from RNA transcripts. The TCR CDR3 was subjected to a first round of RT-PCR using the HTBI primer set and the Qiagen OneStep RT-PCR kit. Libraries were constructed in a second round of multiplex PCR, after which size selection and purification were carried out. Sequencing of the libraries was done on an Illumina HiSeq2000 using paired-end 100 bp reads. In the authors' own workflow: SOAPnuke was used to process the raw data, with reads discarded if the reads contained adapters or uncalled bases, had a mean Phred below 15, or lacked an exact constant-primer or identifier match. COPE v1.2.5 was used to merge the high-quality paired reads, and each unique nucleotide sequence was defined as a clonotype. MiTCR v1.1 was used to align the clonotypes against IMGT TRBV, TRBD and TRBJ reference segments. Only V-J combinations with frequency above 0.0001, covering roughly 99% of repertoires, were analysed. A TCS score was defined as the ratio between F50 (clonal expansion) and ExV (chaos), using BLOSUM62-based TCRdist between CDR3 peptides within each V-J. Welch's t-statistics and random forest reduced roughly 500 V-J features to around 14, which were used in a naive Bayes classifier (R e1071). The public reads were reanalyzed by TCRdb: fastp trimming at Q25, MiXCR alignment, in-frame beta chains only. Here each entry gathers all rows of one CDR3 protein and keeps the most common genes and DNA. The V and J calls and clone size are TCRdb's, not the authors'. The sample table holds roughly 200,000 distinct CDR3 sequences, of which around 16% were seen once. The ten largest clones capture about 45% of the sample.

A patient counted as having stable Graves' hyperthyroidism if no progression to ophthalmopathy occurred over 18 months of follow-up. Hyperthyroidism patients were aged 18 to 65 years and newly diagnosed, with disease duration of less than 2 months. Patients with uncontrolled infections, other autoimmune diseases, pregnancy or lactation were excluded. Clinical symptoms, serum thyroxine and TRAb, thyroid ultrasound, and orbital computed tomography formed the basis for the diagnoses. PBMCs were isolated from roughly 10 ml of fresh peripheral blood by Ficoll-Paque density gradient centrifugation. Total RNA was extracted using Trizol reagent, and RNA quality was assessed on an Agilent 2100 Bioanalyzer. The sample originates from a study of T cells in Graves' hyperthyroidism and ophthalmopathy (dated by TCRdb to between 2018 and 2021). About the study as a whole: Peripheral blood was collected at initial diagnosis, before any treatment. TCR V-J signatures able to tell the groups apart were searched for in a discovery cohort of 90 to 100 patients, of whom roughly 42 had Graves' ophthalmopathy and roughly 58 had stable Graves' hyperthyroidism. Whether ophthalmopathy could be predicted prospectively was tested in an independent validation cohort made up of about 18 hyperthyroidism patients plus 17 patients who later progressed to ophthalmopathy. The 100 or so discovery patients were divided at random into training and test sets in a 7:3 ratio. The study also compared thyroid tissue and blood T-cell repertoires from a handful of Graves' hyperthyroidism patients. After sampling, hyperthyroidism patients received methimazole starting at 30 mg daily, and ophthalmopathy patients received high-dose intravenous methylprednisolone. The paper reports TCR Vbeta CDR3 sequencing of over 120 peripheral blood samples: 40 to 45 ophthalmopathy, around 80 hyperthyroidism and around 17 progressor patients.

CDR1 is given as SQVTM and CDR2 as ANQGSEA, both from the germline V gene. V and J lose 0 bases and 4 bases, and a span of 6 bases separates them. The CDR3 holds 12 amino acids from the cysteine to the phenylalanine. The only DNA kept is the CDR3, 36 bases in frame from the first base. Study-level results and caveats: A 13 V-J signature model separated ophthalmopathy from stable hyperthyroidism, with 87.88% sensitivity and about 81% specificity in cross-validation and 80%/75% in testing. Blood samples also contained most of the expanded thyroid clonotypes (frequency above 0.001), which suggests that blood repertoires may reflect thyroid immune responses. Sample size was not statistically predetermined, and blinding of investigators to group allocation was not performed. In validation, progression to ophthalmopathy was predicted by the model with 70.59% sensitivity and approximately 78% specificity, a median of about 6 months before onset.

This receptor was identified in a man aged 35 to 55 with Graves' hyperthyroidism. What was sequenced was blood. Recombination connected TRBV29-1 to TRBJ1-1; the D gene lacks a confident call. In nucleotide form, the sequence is TGCAGCGTTGAAGATTATCGCACTGAAGCTTTCTTT. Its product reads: CSVEDYRTEAFF.